This TCR beta chain was documented in a study of cytomegalovirus exposure and HLA in healthy donors. Study results and caveats: In a later analysis, donors in an Asian-associated ancestry cluster reportedly had fewer N-insertions in productive TCRs than the cohort mean. Analysis was performed later, and it showed HLA-associated TCR beta chains to be more clonally expanded than equally common others.

The CDR3 covers 11 residues. The germline V gene has CDR1 SNHLY and CDR2 FYNNEI. 60 Vbeta and 13 Jbeta primers were used in PCR. Produced via immunoSEQ multiplex PCR; TCRdb's table is partial and in-frame only. The sample contains about 170,000 clones, roughly 84% of which appear only once. A note on this clone: As yet, its antigen is unknown.

This receptor was taken from a male donor in good health and CMV-seronegative. Source material: PBMCs. This chain uses TRBV2 with TRBJ2-5, with a possible D match to TRBD1 (6 bases). The assigned J gene may be wrong: the sequence end matches TRBJ2-7 better. The CDR3 reads CASRTASEQYF. Here the CDR3 DNA reads TGTGCCAGTCGGACAGCTTCCGAGCAGTACTTC.